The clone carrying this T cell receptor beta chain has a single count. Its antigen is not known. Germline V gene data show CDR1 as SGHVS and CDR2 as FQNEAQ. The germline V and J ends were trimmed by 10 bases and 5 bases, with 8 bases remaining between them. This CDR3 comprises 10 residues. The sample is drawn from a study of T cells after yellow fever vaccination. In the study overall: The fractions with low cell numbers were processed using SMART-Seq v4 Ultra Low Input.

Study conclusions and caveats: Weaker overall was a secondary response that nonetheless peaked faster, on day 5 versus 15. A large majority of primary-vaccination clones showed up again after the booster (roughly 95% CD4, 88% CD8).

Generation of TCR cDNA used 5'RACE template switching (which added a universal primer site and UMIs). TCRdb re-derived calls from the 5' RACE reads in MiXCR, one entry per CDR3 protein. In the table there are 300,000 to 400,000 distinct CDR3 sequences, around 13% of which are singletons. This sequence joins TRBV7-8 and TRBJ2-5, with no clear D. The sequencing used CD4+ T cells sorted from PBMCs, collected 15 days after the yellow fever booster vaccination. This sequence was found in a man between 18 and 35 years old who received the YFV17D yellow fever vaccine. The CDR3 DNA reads TGTGCCACCAACAAGGAGACCCAGTACTTC. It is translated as CATNKETQYF.